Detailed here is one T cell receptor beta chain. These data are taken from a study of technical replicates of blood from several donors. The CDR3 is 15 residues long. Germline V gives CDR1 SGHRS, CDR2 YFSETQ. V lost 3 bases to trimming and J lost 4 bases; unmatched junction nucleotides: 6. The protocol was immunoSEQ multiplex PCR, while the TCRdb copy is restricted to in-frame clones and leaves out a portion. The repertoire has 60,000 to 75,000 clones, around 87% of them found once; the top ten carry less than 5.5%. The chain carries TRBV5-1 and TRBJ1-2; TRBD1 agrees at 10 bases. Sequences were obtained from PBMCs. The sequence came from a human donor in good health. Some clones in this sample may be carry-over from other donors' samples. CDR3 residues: CASSSEDRGIYGYTF. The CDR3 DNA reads TGCGCCAGCAGCTCCGAGGACAGGGGGATCTATGGCTACACCTTC.